The T cell receptor (beta chain) described here comes from a study of post-analysis software for immune sequencing data. General study points: Controls had lower frequencies than patients of about 5 TRBV segments, which included TRBV5-6, TRBV5-1 and TRBV20-1. Controls significantly exceeded multiple sclerosis patients in normalized Chao1 diversity. Strong co-clustering by F measure linked samples that shared a preparation batch.

V trimming: 5 bases; J trimming: 4 bases; junction bases outside the gene matches: 12. Germline V lookup: CDR1 SGHTA, CDR2 FQGNSA. This CDR3 is built from 16 residues. This clonotype came up a few times. Its antigen remains unknown. Unique molecular identifiers tagged the TCR beta cDNA libraries. MiXCR was run by TCRdb on the PCR reads, yielding one entry per CDR3 protein. Of approximately 350,000 distinct CDR3 sequences in the sample, around a third were seen once. This sequence joins TRBV7-2 and TRBJ2-5, with 8 bases fitting TRBD2. This TCR derives from a girl under 18 with multiple sclerosis. The sample taken for sequencing was blood. CDR3 in DNA: TGTGCCAGCAGCCAAACCCTAGGGGCGGGAGGAGAGACCCAGTACTTC. This translates into CASSQTLGAGGETQYF.